Listed here are 23 T cell receptor beta chains from one sample, sequenced in a study of blood T cell repertoires in COVID-19. This table comes from immunoSEQ multiplex PCR, and its TCRdb copy is limited to in-frame clones, with some not included. The sample shows tens of thousands of clones, approximately 80% of them seen only once. Input material: peripheral blood. The receptors come from a human donor in a cohort sampled during active COVID-19.

This rearrangement joins TRBV24-1 to TRBJ2-3; D gene unclear. CDR3 size: 14 residues. Germline CDR1 and CDR2: KGHDR and SFDVKD. Trimming shortened V by 6 bases and J by 4 bases, and 13 bases separated the two germline ends. The DNA for the CDR3 is TGTGCCACCAGTCTGGAAGCGATTCCAGATACGCAGTATTTT. Its protein is CATSLEAIPDTQYF.

This clone was observed a single time. The rearrangement joins TRBV6-2 or TRBV6-3 to TRBJ1-1; TRBD1 matches 8 bases. V gave up 0 bases and J gave up 5 bases; unmatched junction bases: 11. This CDR3 contains 17 residues. Germline CDR1 MNHEY, CDR2 SVGEGT. CDR3 DNA: TGTGCCAGCAGTTACTCGACTGAGGTAGACAGGGGAACTGAAGCTTTCTTT. Translation: CASSYSTEVDRGTEAFF.

The V gene is TRBV3-1 (or the pseudogene TRBV3-2), the J gene TRBJ2-2, with a weak D call TRBD1 (5 bases). The V and J ends lost 8 bases and 6 bases respectively, with 10 bases between them. CDR1 is LGHDT and CDR2 is YNNKEL in the germline V gene (reference sequence). CDR3 length: 12 amino acids. The CDR3 region has the DNA TGTGCCAGCGGGGCTTTCCCCGGGGAGCTGTTTTTT. Its translation: CASGAFPGELFF.

This clone was counted a single time. The chain has TRBV7-9 and TRBJ2-2, with 13 bases identical to TRBD2. From germline, CDR1 is SEHNR and CDR2 FQNEAQ (reference sequence). Trimming removed 8 bases from V and 0 bases from J; junction bases left unmatched: 9. The length of the CDR3 is 18 residues. CDR3 loop: CASHGTSGKITNTGELFF. DNA for the CDR3: TGTGCCAGCCACGGGACTAGCGGGAAAATAACGAACACCGGGGAGCTGTTTTTT. Filled out from reference TRBV7-9 and TRBJ2-2, the complete variable domain reads DTGVSQNPRHKITKRGQNVTFRCDPISEHNRLYWYRQTLGQGPEFLTYFQNEAQLEKSRLLSDRFSAERPKGSFSTLEIQRTEQGDSAMYLCASHGTSGKITNTGELFFGEGSRLTVL.

This clone was recorded only once. The chain has TRBV6-5 and TRBJ2-3; possible D gene TRBD1, 6 bases. V was pared by 7 bases and J by 3 bases, with 17 bases between. Germline CDR1 is MNHEY and CDR2 is SVGAGI. There are 15 residues in the CDR3. The CDR3 loop reads CASTGQTSRTDTQYF. In DNA form, the CDR3 reads TGTGCCAGCACCGGACAGACCTCCCGGACAGATACGCAGTATTTT.

The chain uses TRBV6-6 and TRBJ2-3, with a weak D call TRBD1 (6 bases). In germline, CDR1 is MNHNY, CDR2 SVGAGI (reference sequence). With 8 bases removed from V and 7 bases from J, the gap between germline ends came to 13 bases. The CDR3 totals 12 residues. CDR3 protein: CASGNRAYTQYF. CDR3 nucleotides: TGTGCCAGCGGAAACAGGGCTTATACGCAGTATTTT.

Here the CDR3 DNA reads TGCGCCAGCAGCCAAGGGGGGGGTAGGGCTGAAGCTTTCTTT. It translates to CASSQGGGRAEAFF. The rearrangement uses TRBV4-3 and TRBJ1-1; weak D call: TRBD1 (5 bases). The CDR3 covers 14 residues. V lost 1 base to trimming and J lost 6 bases, with 12 bases between them. The V gene's germline CDR1 is LGHNA and CDR2 YSLEER.

This CDR3 is CASSPSRERGPYNEQFF. The CDR3 nucleotides are TGTGCCAGCAGCCCCTCGAGAGAGCGGGGGCCATACAATGAGCAGTTCTTC. The chain employs TRBV7-3 and TRBJ2-1; 8 nucleotides agree with TRBD2. V lost 5 bases to trimming and J lost 4 bases; unmatched junction nucleotides: 13. Germline CDR1 SGHTA, CDR2 FQGTGA. The CDR3 length is 17 residues.

The chain employs TRBV4-3 and TRBJ1-6; D not certain. Germline V gene data show CDR1 as LGHNA and CDR2 as YSLEER. The V and J ends lost 1 base and 7 bases respectively, with 5 bases between them. The CDR3 loop spans 13 amino acids. The chain's CDR3 is CASSQGQNSPLHF. DNA of the CDR3: TGCGCCAGCAGCCAAGGGCAAAATTCACCCCTCCACTTT.

The chain has TRBV28 and TRBJ1-5, with D uncertain. This CDR3 region has 12 residues. The germline CDR1 and CDR2 sequences are MDHEN and SYDVKM. The V gene lost 7 bases and the J gene lost 5 bases, with 9 bases spanning the gap. The CDR3 reads CASTTPHQPQHF. The CDR3 DNA reads TGTGCCAGCACGACACCCCATCAGCCCCAGCATTTT.

This clone is labeled medium-sized. This chain uses TRBV29-1 with TRBJ1-5, with D perhaps TRBD1 (6 bases). This CDR3 spans 15 amino acids. Looked up from germline, CDR1 is SQVTM and CDR2 is ANQGSEA. Between the trimmed V and J ends, which lost 0 bases and 3 bases, there was a span of 12 bases. The CDR3 DNA reads TGCAGCGTTGAAGATCCGGACAGTCACAATCAGCCCCAGCATTTT. Translation gives CSVEDPDSHNQPQHF.

CDR3 bases: TGTGCCAGCAGCCAAGGGCAGGGGTCCTATGGCTACACCTTC. This gives the protein CASSQGQGSYGYTF. The rearrangement joins TRBV3-1 (or the pseudogene TRBV3-2) to TRBJ1-2, with D possibly TRBD1 on 6 matching bases. In germline, CDR1 is LGHDT, CDR2 YNNKEL (reference sequence). V lost 1 base, J lost 4 bases, and 10 bases lay in between. The CDR3 covers 14 residues.

V gene TRBV19 combines with J gene TRBJ2-3; 10 bases align to TRBD2. CDR3 length: 14 amino acids. V was pared by 11 bases and J by 2 bases, with 7 bases of the junction left unmatched. Germline V lookup: CDR1 LNHDA, CDR2 SQIVND (reference sequence). The CDR3 DNA is TGTGCCGCCTCTAGCGGGGGCCCCACAGATACGCAGTATTTT. Translation: CAASSGGPTDTQYF.

V is TRBV30 and J is TRBJ1-1, with D maybe TRBD1 (5 bases). Trimming shortened V by 5 bases and J by 6 bases, and 16 bases separated the two germline ends. Germline lookup yields CDR1 GTSNPN and CDR2 SVGIG (reference sequence). CDR3 length equals 13 residues. The CDR3 DNA is TGTGCCTGGGGGGGGAGGTGGGCCTCTGAAGCTTTCTTT. This codes for CAWGGRWASEAFF.

The chain uses TRBV5-8 and TRBJ2-5, with a possible D match to TRBD1 (6 bases). CDR1 and CDR2 from the germline V gene are SGHTS and YDEGEE. The CDR3 is made up of 16 amino acids. V was pared by 0 bases and J by 1 base, with 13 bases between. CDR3 sequence reads: CASSLVGGSTQETQYF. The CDR3 DNA reads as TGTGCCAGCAGCTTGGTTGGGGGCTCAACCCAAGAGACCCAGTACTTC.

The rearrangement links TRBV23-1 to TRBJ2-1; 11 nucleotides match TRBD2. TRBV23-1 qualifies as an ORF whose function is uncertain. CDR3 size: 16 residues. Trimming removed 4 bases from V and 3 bases from J; junction bases left unmatched: 5. The CDR3 DNA follows: TGCGCCAGCAGTCGTCCGGGACTAGCGGACTACAATGAGCAGTTCTTC. Protein product: CASSRPGLADYNEQFF.

This clone was detected only once. This rearrangement joins TRBV7-2 to TRBJ1-5; 10 positions agree with TRBD1. The CDR3 is 15 residues long. After removal of 3 bases from V and 2 bases from J, the junction contained 1 base not matched to a gene. From germline, CDR1 is SGHTA and CDR2 FQGNSA. This CDR3 reads CASSLTGGRNQPQHF. CDR3 nucleotide sequence: TGTGCCAGCAGCTTGACAGGGGGCCGCAATCAGCCCCAGCATTTT.

The CDR3 sequence: CASSQEVAGGLSYEQYF. The CDR3, as DNA: TGTGCCAGCAGCCAAGAAGTAGCGGGGGGGCTCTCCTACGAGCAGTACTTC. J is TRBJ2-7 and V is TRBV4-2; 11 bases line up with TRBD2. This CDR3 is 17 amino acids long. Looked up from germline, CDR1 is LGHNA and CDR2 is YNFKEQ. J was trimmed by 0 bases and V by 0 bases; bases with no gene match: 4.

The chain links TRBV11-2 to TRBJ2-7, with unresolved D. Germline V gene sequence: CDR1 SGHAT, CDR2 FQNNGV. Trimming removed 0 bases from V and 3 bases from J, with 3 bases in between. This CDR3 is built from 12 residues. CDR3 nucleotides: TGTGCCAGCAGCTTAGACAGCTACGAGCAGTACTTC. Amino acids: CASSLDSYEQYF. The full variable domain, its missing parts supplied by reference TRBV11-2 and TRBJ2-7, is EAGVAQSPRYKIIEKRQSVAFWCNPISGHATLYWYQQILGQGPKLLIQFQNNGVVDDSQLPKDRFSAERLKGVDSTLKIQPAKLEDSAVYLCASSLDSYEQYFGPGTRLTVT.

The chain carries TRBV2 and TRBJ2-5; a weak D match, TRBD1 (6 bases). Germline-derived CDR1 and CDR2 are SNHLY and FYNNEI. This CDR3 comprises 12 residues. V was shortened by 2 bases and J by 5 bases, with 6 bases between the two germline ends. DNA for the CDR3: TGTGCCAGCAGTGAACAGGGGGAGACCCAGTACTTC. It specifies CASSEQGETQYF.

This chain uses TRBV19 with TRBJ1-5; the match to TRBD1 covers 9 bases. The germline V gene encodes CDR1 LNHDA and CDR2 SQIVND (reference sequence). This CDR3 spans 15 amino acids. The V and J ends lost 5 bases and 7 bases, in that order; junction bases with no gene match: 9. CDR3 DNA: TGTGCCAGTAGTTTACTAACAGGGGGCACCCAGCCCCAGCATTTT. Translated: CASSLLTGGTQPQHF.

The rearrangement joins TRBV7-9 to TRBJ1-2, with 8 positions matching TRBD1. The CDR3 has 13 amino acids. V lost 2 bases, J lost 10 bases, and 6 bases stayed unmatched. Germline assignment: CDR1 SEHNR and CDR2 FQNEAQ (reference sequence). CDR3 in DNA: TGTGCCAGCAGCTTATTTGGACAGGGAGTCTACACCTTC. This sequence encodes CASSLFGQGVYTF.

The chain employs TRBV9 and TRBJ1-3, with TRBD1 as a possible D gene (5 bases). V was clipped by 4 bases and J by 0 bases, with 17 bases between them. Germline V gene lookup returns CDR1 SGDLS and CDR2 YYNGEE. This CDR3 has 17 residues. The CDR3 nucleotides are TGTGCCAGCAGCCCCCTCCTGGGGGGGTCCTCTGGAAACACCATATATTTT. Its translation is CASSPLLGGSSGNTIYF. Drawing the rest from reference TRBV9 and TRBJ1-3, the complete variable domain is DSGVTQTPKHLITATGQRVTLRCSPRSGDLSVYWYQQSLDQGLQFLIQYYNGEERAKGNILERFSAQQFPDLHSELNLSSLELGDSALYFCASSPLLGGSSGNTIYFGEGSWLTVV.